This note documents a single TCR beta chain sequence. The antigen is unknown. This sample stems from a study of CD8 T cells in ankylosing spondylitis. Study-level points and caveats: Roughly eight highly homologous variants made up a TCR beta motif that seemed to typify ankylosing spondylitis blood. Clones that were linked to disease were CD8+ and were relatively rare in peripheral blood. Significant enrichment of disease-linked clones was reportedly seen in matched ankylosing spondylitis synovial fluid. Both synovial fluid and blood in reactive arthritis had previously been reported to carry some motif variants.

Researchers built TCR beta libraries using quantitative 5'-RACE with molecular barcodes. Each CDR3 protein is one row after TCRdb ran MiXCR on the 5' RACE reads. The repertoire includes about 700,000 distinct CDR3 sequences, about 20% of them detected once, and about 19% sits in the top ten. The CDR3 sequence is 17 residues long. Per germline, CDR1 SNHLY and CDR2 FYNNEI. The V gene lost 0 bases and the J gene lost 0 bases, with 12 bases spanning the gap. This sequence joins TRBV2 and TRBJ1-5; the D gene is possibly TRBD1 (6 bases). The receptor was derived from a male donor with ankylosing spondylitis. The specimen sequenced was blood, either unsorted or a sorted T cell fraction (not recorded which). The CDR3 loop is CASSEAPGVYSNQPQHF. The CDR3 DNA follows: TGTGCCAGCAGTGAAGCCCCAGGGGTATATAGCAATCAGCCCCAGCATTTT.